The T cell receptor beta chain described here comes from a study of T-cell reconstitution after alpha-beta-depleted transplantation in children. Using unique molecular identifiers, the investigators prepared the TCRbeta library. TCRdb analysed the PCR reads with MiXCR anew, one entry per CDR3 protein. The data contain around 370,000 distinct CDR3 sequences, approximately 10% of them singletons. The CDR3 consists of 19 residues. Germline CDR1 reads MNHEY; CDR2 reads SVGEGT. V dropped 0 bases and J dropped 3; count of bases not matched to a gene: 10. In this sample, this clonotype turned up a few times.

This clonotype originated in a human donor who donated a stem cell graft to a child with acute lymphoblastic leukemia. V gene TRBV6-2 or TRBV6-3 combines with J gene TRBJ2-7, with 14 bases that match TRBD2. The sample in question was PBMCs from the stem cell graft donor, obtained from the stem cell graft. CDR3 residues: CASSYSPPGLAGAYYEQYF. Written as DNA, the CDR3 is TGTGCCAGCAGTTACTCGCCACCGGGACTAGCGGGAGCCTACTACGAGCAGTACTTC.